This is a list of T cell receptor beta chains from one sample in a study of CD8 T cells in Susac syndrome. MiXCR, applied by TCRdb to the immunoSEQ multiplex PCR reads, yields one record per CDR3 protein. The table includes 150,000 to 200,000 distinct CDR3 sequences, roughly 90% detected once. Specimen: CD4+ T cells from PBMCs. The receptors originated from a human donor with Susac syndrome. Both conserved end residues are part of each CDR3. The D gene is left open where the match is weak. Clone size is stated in some rows and not others, as once, few, many or a class when expanded.

>TRBV20-1|-|-|TRBJ1-2
CSARSDSKYGYTF
TGCAGTGCTAGATCGGACAGCAAATATGGCTACACCTTC
>TRBV19|-|-|TRBJ1-5
CASTSAVNQPQHF
TGTGCCAGTACGTCGGCAGTCAATCAGCCCCAGCATTTT
>TRBV2|-|-|TRBJ1-2
CASSESGPSYGYTF
TGTGCCAGCAGTGAAAGCGGACCTAGCTATGGCTACACCTTC
>TRBV5-1|TRBD1|-|TRBJ1-1
CASSKPTGGNTEAFF
TGCGCCAGCAGCAAGCCGACAGGGGGAAACACTGAAGCTTTCTTT
>TRBV24-1|TRBD2|-|TRBJ2-1
CATSGLSDASGSFNNEQFF
TGTGCCACCAGTGGCCTCTCCGACGCTAGCGGGAGTTTCAACAATGAGCAGTTCTTC
>TRBV18|TRBD1|-|TRBJ2-7
CASSPPGTGYYEQYF
TGTGCCAGCTCACCGCCCGGGACAGGCTACTACGAGCAGTACTTC
>TRBV4-2|TRBD2|-|TRBJ2-5
CASSSPSGGNPGETQYF
TGTGCCAGCAGCTCACCTAGCGGGGGGAACCCGGGGGAGACCCAGTACTTC
>TRBV4-1|-|-|TRBJ2-1
CASSQARSRSSYNEQFF
TGCGCCAGCAGCCAAGCCCGGTCCCGAAGCTCCTACAATGAGCAGTTCTTC
>TRBV4-1|-|once|TRBJ2-4
CASSQSGPTFLAKNIQYF
TGCGCCAGCAGCCAATCCGGACCGACATTCCTAGCCAAAAACATTCAGTACTTC
>TRBV12-3/TRBV12-4|-|-|TRBJ1-1
CAGQGQSNTEAFF
TGTGCCGGACAAGGACAGTCGAACACTGAAGCTTTCTTT
>TRBV7-7|-|once|TRBJ2-1
CASSLGAGAGYNEQFF
TGTGCTAGCAGCTTAGGTGCAGGGGCTGGCTACAATGAGCAGTTCTTC
>TRBV6-5|-|-|TRBJ2-5
CAVPPGKKETQYF
TGTGCCGTCCCCCCCGGGAAAAAAGAGACCCAGTACTTC
>TRBV6-1|TRBD1|-|TRBJ1-1
CASKLDRVTEAFF
TGTGCCAGCAAACTGGACAGGGTTACTGAAGCTTTCTTT
>TRBV7-8|-|-|TRBJ1-5
CASTTGSGADQPQHF
TGTGCCAGCACCACGGGAAGTGGGGCCGATCAGCCCCAGCATTTT